Below, one T cell receptor beta chain is given with its context. This receptor's antigen is unknown. No much larger clonotype is one base removed from it; base qualities were not supplied. The entry originates in a study of PD-1 blockade in classical Hodgkin lymphoma (dated by TCRdb to the early 2020s). Background for the entire study: Nivolumab dosing was 3 mg/kg intravenously every 2 weeks, continuing until either disease progression or unacceptable toxicity. The study used TCR beta sequencing and CyTOF to define a peripheral blood immune signature of response to PD-1 blockade in classical Hodgkin lymphoma. The study at large found these results: Trial patients achieving complete response had baseline diversity similar to newly diagnosed patients, whereas partial responders and progressors had significantly lower diversity. Baseline TCR diversity was reported to be lower in newly diagnosed patients than in healthy donors and to be lower still in relapsed/refractory patients. CD4+ but not CD8+ TCR diversity rose significantly by C4D1 (p=0.0027 vs p=0.16), most apparent in complete responders (p=0.02). Lower diversity was seen in patients whose nivolumab began less than 1 year after ASCT, and these patients were left out of later analyses so that immune reconstitution would not confound the results. Only a single clinical trial cohort was studied, and what caused the repertoire differences, possibly disease activity or prior therapy, remained undefined.

Its CDR3 holds 14 amino acids, cysteine through phenylalanine. Solely the CDR3 DNA is kept, with 42 bases framed from the first base. V was cut back by 5 bases and J by 4 bases, leaving a gap of 15 bases between them. The germline V gene encodes CDR1 SNHLY and CDR2 FYNNEI. Genomic DNA was extracted with the Qiagen DNeasy kit from unsorted PBMCs and from negatively selected CD4+ and CD8+ fractions. Using primers that anneal to V and J segments, immunoSEQ multiplex PCR amplified the TCR beta CDR3 regions. A synthetic immune receptor repertoire was used to minimize amplification bias, and any residual bias was removed computationally once sequencing was done. Regarding the original processing steps: Repertoire diversity was quantified as the Shannon entropy index using custom Python scripts. The unsorted, CD4+ and CD8+ repertoires were each analyzed separately, with the exception of combined analyses, where CD4+ and CD8+ sequences were merged in silico. Clonal expansion was defined as at least a 2-fold frequency increase after treatment relative to C1D1, with a pseudocount of 0.5 for undetected baseline clones. Singleton clones were defined as clones with 0 or 1 copy at C1D1, and non-singleton clones were defined as clones with 2 or more copies. Clones expanded in unsorted samples were annotated as CD4+, CD8+ or unknown by matching protein sequences in sorted samples from the same patient. Diversity changes from C1D1 to C4D1 were tested in paired samples using Wilcoxon tests. In TCRdb, the immuneACCESS table is reduced to in-frame sequences with V and J assigned. These tables do not hold every clone; where another copy was compared, an unresolved V gene accounts for under half, and the others remain unexplained. The DNA gave D and trimming, while V, J and clone size come from that table. The sample table shows 14,000 to 15,000 clones, and about 86% are seen once. The top ten clones comprise 20% to 25% of the sample.

Interpreted using the paper, the time point label stands for: cycle 2 day 1 (C2D1) of nivolumab. All trial patients had relapsed after autologous stem cell transplantation, with cohorts A, B and C differing in prior brentuximab vedotin exposure. The trial cohort was composed of under 70 patients with relapsed/refractory classical Hodgkin lymphoma, for whom complete response, partial response or progressive disease was recorded as best overall response. Single-agent nivolumab was administered to trial patients in the multi-cohort phase II CheckMate 205 trial. Best overall response was determined by an independent review committee according to the 2007 International Working Group response criteria. Trial PBMCs were collected just before the start of nivolumab (C1D1) and during therapy at cycle 2 day 1 and cycle 4 day 1. Peripheral blood was collected in 8 mL Vacutainer Cell Preparation Tubes, from which PBMCs were isolated by centrifugation and then cryopreserved.

The clonotype was recovered from a human donor with classical Hodgkin lymphoma. The V and J segments used are TRBV2 and TRBJ2-7; 6 matching bases give a weak D call of TRBD1. This specimen consisted of peripheral blood mononuclear cells (PBMCs), obtained before the second cycle of nivolumab. The nucleotide sequence reads TGTGCCAGCAGTAAGGACAGAGGGGGTTACGAGCAGTACTTC. Translated, it reads CASSKDRGGYEQYF.